This T cell receptor beta chain was found in a study of T-cell memory formation after mild COVID-19. TCRdb reprocessed the 5' RACE reads with MiXCR, giving one entry per CDR3 protein. This sample has 450,000 or so distinct CDR3 sequences; 20% to 30% occur once, and the top ten carry around an eighth. This CDR3 is built from 16 residues. V was cut by 5 bases and J by 3 bases, with 20 bases left in between. From germline, CDR1 is DFQATT and CDR2 SNEGSKA (reference sequence). The sample taken for sequencing was PBMCs or a T cell subset sorted from them (not recorded which). The chain has TRBV20-1 and TRBJ2-1; tentatively, D is TRBD1 (5 bases). The clonotype originates from an adult woman who had mild COVID-19 (a few samples of this study predate the infection). Cell type and time point are not known. CDR3 sequence (DNA): TGCAGTGCTCAGGGCCCTGAAGGTGCGAACTACAATGAGCAGTTCTTC. Amino acid sequence: CSAQGPEGANYNEQFF.